A single sample gave rise to the 9 T cell receptor beta chains below, sequenced in a study of regulatory T cells in long-lasting Graves disease (TCRdb year 2021). Per the publication, the time point label means: newly diagnosed GD, antithyroid drugs for less than 3 months. For both TCR sequencing and RNA sequencing, RNA was extracted from PBMCs using TRIzol. Receptors were amplified or captured by multiplex PCR. The listed sequencing device is Illumina HiSeq 4000. To build TCR beta libraries, CDR3 regions were amplified by Arm-PCR using iRepertoire HTBI primers. In TCRdb, the public reads were trimmed at Q25 with fastp and aligned with MiXCR, with productive beta chains retained. Each record represents a unique CDR3 protein, reported with the most common genes and DNA among its rows. Across this sample there are 440,000 or so distinct CDR3 sequences, with just under 15% seen only once. The ten most abundant clones make up 15% to 20% of the sample.

The sample was also linked to a second study, of T cells in Graves' hyperthyroidism and ophthalmopathy.

Here the sequenced sample was peripheral blood mononuclear cells (PBMCs), taken at new diagnosis, from a patient treated with antithyroid drugs. The source of these receptors is a woman aged 25 to 39 with Graves disease. Donor details come from another sample of the same person, matched by shared clones.

The CDR3 loop reads CAISESDRGKSSGTGELFF. The DNA of the CDR3 is TGTGCCATCAGTGAGTCCGACAGGGGTAAATCGTCGGGCACCGGGGAGCTGTTTTTT. The gene calls are TRBV10-3 and TRBJ2-2, with 8 bases lining up with TRBD1. Germline loops: CDR1 ENHRY, CDR2 SYGVKD. V was clipped by 0 bases and J by 4 bases; unmatched bases: 13. The CDR3 covers 19 residues.

This clonotype was detected ten times or more. This rearrangement joins TRBV6-2 or TRBV6-3 to TRBJ2-7; 13 bases agree with TRBD2. Per the germline V gene, CDR1 is MNHEY and CDR2 is SVGEGT. Trimming took 7 bases from V and 3 from J; bases not matched to a gene: 3. The CDR3 extends over 14 amino acids. The DNA for the CDR3 is TGTGCCAGCAAATGGACTAGCGGGGGCTACGAGCAGTACTTC. It is translated as CASKWTSGGYEQYF.

This clonotype turned up a few times. V gene TRBV4-1 combines with J gene TRBJ2-2; 10 bases map to TRBD2. Trimming cost V 1 base and J 5 bases; bases outside gene matches: 7. There are 17 residues in the CDR3. Germline lookup yields CDR1 MGHRA and CDR2 YSYEKL. The CDR3 bases are TGCGCCAGCAGCCAAGTGCGACTAGCGGGCGGAACCGGGGAGCTGTTTTTT. It translates to CASSQVRLAGGTGELFF.

The chain links TRBV7-3 to TRBJ1-4; unclear D gene. The V end was cut by 5 bases, the J end by 5 bases, with 30 bases between. Germline V gene sequence: CDR1 SGHTA, CDR2 FQGTGA. The CDR3 contains 20 residues. CDR3 sequence (DNA): TGTGCCAGCAGCCCCTTTGGCCGCGCCCAGACAATAAAAAGGAATGAAAAACTGTTTTTT. It yields the protein CASSPFGRAQTIKRNEKLFF.

CDR3 in DNA: TGTGCCATCAGTGAATCTTCATGGGGGGCTGGCAATGAGCAGTTCTTC. Residues: CAISESSWGAGNEQFF. The J gene is TRBJ2-1, the V gene TRBV10-3; D tentatively fits TRBD1 or TRBD2 (6 bases each). Trimming shortened V by 3 bases and J by 6 bases, and 18 bases separated the two germline ends. CDR3 length: 16 residues. Germline CDR1 is ENHRY and CDR2 is SYGVKD.

This clonotype was seen ten or more times. The chain uses TRBV30 and TRBJ1-1; 9 bases fit TRBD1. The germline V gene encodes CDR1 GTSNPN and CDR2 SVGIG (reference sequence). The CDR3 sequence is 16 residues long. V was clipped by 4 bases and J by 1 base; unmatched bases: 10. This CDR3 is CAWIPLRTGANTEAFF. For the CDR3, the DNA is TGTGCCTGGATCCCTCTGCGGACAGGGGCGAACACTGAAGCTTTCTTT. Together with reference TRBV30 and TRBJ1-1, the CDR3 gives the full variable domain: SQTIHQWPATLVQPVGSPLSLECTVEGTSNPNLYWYRQAAGRGLQLLFYSVGIGQISSEVPQNLSASRPQDRQFILSSKKLLLSDSGFYLCAWIPLRTGANTEAFFGQGTRLTVV.

In its sample, this clonotype was seen a few times. The chain joins TRBV15 to TRBJ2-2; perhaps TRBD1 as D (6 bases). V was cut by 3 bases and J by 4 bases, with 12 bases left in between. Germline V gene sequence: CDR1 LNHNV, CDR2 YYDKDF (reference sequence). The CDR3 totals 15 residues. CDR3 region: CATSRATGTTGELFF. CDR3 coding DNA: TGTGCCACCAGCAGGGCTACAGGGACCACCGGGGAGCTGTTTTTT.

This clonotype was observed at least ten times. The chain links TRBV2 to TRBJ1-2; 7 positions agree with TRBD1. Germline V lookup: CDR1 SNHLY, CDR2 FYNNEI. The length of the CDR3 is 15 residues. V was pared by 4 bases and J by 6 bases, with 11 bases of the junction left unmatched. The CDR3 region has the DNA TGTGCCAGCAGTGTGCTCCCAACAGGGGTCGATGGCTACACCTTC. Its protein product is CASSVLPTGVDGYTF. The variable domain in full, with the rest retrieved from reference TRBV2 and TRBJ1-2, is EPEVTQTPSHQVTQMGQEVILRCVPISNHLYFYWYRQILGQKVEFLVSFYNNEISEKSEIFDDQFSVERPDGSNFTLKIRSTKLEDSAMYFCASSVLPTGVDGYTFGSGTRLTVV.

This clonotype has more than one count but fewer than ten. The chain joins TRBV29-1 to TRBJ2-2; D is perhaps TRBD2 (6 bases). V shed 3 bases and J shed 0 bases, with 8 bases lying between them. CDR1 is SQVTM and CDR2 is ANQGSEA in the germline V gene. CDR3 length: 14 amino acids. This CDR3 is CSVDSGANTGELFF. In DNA, the CDR3 is TGCAGCGTTGATTCGGGGGCGAACACCGGGGAGCTGTTTTTT.